This T cell receptor (beta chain) is drawn from a study of T-cell reconstitution after alpha-beta-depleted transplantation in children. The germline gives CDR1 KGHDR, CDR2 SFDVKD. The J segment lost 8 bases and the V segment lost 7 bases, leaving 5 bases of the junction unmatched. The CDR3 consists of 13 residues. This clonotype was counted only a few times. The TCRbeta library incorporated unique molecular identifiers. One entry per CDR3 protein results from TCRdb running MiXCR on the PCR reads. This table holds hundreds of thousands of distinct CDR3 sequences, roughly 9.5% found once. The origin of this receptor is a human donor who donated a stem cell graft to a child with SCID. The chain recombines TRBV24-1 with TRBJ2-1; the match to TRBD2 covers 9 bases. The specimen was PBMCs from the stem cell graft donor, collected from the stem cell graft. The chain's CDR3 is CATRASGVDEQFF. CDR3 DNA sequence: TGTGCCACCAGAGCTAGCGGGGTCGATGAGCAGTTCTTC.